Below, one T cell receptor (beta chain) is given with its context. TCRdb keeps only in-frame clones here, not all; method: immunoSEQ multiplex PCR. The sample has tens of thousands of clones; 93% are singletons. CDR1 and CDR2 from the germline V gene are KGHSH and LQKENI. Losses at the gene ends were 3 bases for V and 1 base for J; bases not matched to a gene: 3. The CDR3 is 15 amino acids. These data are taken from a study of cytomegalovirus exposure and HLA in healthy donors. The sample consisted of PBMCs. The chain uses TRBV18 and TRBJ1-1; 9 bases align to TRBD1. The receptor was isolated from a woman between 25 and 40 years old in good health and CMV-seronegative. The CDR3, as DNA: TGTGCCAGCTCACCCCTGACAGGGGGGAACACTGAAGCTTTCTTT. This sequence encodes CASSPLTGGNTEAFF.